The rows below give T cell receptor beta chains drawn from one sample of a study of long-term antiretroviral therapy in people with HIV. The table came from immunoSEQ multiplex PCR; TCRdb's copy has only in-frame clones and leaves some out. The repertoire consists of around 36,000 clones, with roughly 79% occurring once and the leading ten covering nearly 3.5%. The sample was unsorted PBMCs, taken 3 years after starting antiretroviral therapy. Receptor source: a man aged 50 to 59 with HIV. Both conserved end residues are part of each CDR3. Each record gives: clone size, V gene, J gene, CDR3 protein. Some rows have no size entry. The others give once, few or many, or a class for an expanded clone.

abundance: .
v_gene: TRBV6-1
j_gene: TRBJ1-5
CDR3aa: CASSVRTGGRGQPQHF

abundance: .
v_gene: TRBV21-1
j_gene: TRBJ2-2
CDR3aa: CASSKPHRGLLDTGELFF

abundance: .
v_gene: TRBV28
j_gene: TRBJ2-7
CDR3aa: CASSPGQGYEQYF

abundance: .
v_gene: TRBV14
j_gene: TRBJ1-4
CDR3aa: CASSRYDRGSNEKLFF

abundance: .
v_gene: TRBV19
j_gene: TRBJ1-1
CDR3aa: CASIRATDTEAFF

abundance: .
v_gene: TRBV27
j_gene: TRBJ2-7
CDR3aa: CASSFSGEGHEQYF

abundance: .
v_gene: TRBV18
j_gene: TRBJ1-1
CDR3aa: CASSPSGQGNTEAFF

abundance: .
v_gene: TRBV14
j_gene: TRBJ2-5
CDR3aa: CASSQGLTQYF

abundance: .
v_gene: TRBV28
j_gene: TRBJ2-7
CDR3aa: CASRNGQGSIYEQYF

abundance: .
v_gene: TRBV29-1
j_gene: TRBJ2-1
CDR3aa: CSVEDNSNEQFF

abundance: .
v_gene: TRBV9
j_gene: TRBJ2-7
CDR3aa: CASSVGTGEQYF

abundance: .
v_gene: TRBV11-2
j_gene: TRBJ2-2
CDR3aa: CASSLRTSGRAATGELFF

abundance: .
v_gene: TRBV15
j_gene: TRBJ2-5
CDR3aa: CATSRDKGQGQTQYF

abundance: .
v_gene: TRBV7-8
j_gene: TRBJ1-2
CDR3aa: CASSFEVTYGYTF

abundance: few
v_gene: TRBV5-4
j_gene: TRBJ1-2
CDR3aa: CATFVGQYYGYTF

abundance: few
v_gene: TRBV28
j_gene: TRBJ1-6
CDR3aa: CASSLAPWTGNSPLHF

abundance: .
v_gene: TRBV18
j_gene: TRBJ2-7
CDR3aa: CASSPGLTTYEQYF

abundance: .
v_gene: TRBV7-6
j_gene: TRBJ2-7
CDR3aa: CASSSGVGTYEQYF

abundance: .
v_gene: TRBV4-3
j_gene: TRBJ2-2
CDR3aa: CASSQETDRANTGELFF

abundance: .
v_gene: TRBV9
j_gene: TRBJ2-2
CDR3aa: CASSVDGSGSNTGELFF

abundance: few
v_gene: TRBV18
j_gene: TRBJ2-2
CDR3aa: CASSPPRGRNTGELFF

abundance: .
v_gene: TRBV4-3
j_gene: TRBJ2-5
CDR3aa: CASSQDGLGEGQETQYF

abundance: .
v_gene: TRBV10-3
j_gene: TRBJ2-7
CDR3aa: CAIAGTGYEEQYF

abundance: .
v_gene: TRBV5-1
j_gene: TRBJ2-5
CDR3aa: CASSWVPDQETQYF

abundance: .
v_gene: TRBV18
j_gene: TRBJ2-7
CDR3aa: CASSPDRGATYEQYF

abundance: .
v_gene: TRBV27
j_gene: TRBJ1-4
CDR3aa: CASGTGGVKLFF

abundance: .
v_gene: TRBV7-9
j_gene: TRBJ2-5
CDR3aa: CASSTGTGWTQYF

abundance: .
v_gene: TRBV5-1
j_gene: TRBJ2-5
CDR3aa: CASSSQMNTGGGETQYF

abundance: .
v_gene: TRBV7-2
j_gene: TRBJ1-3
CDR3aa: CASTPAAAYRGNTIYF